This note documents a single TCR beta chain sequence. The data are from a study of technical replicates of blood from a handful of donors. This CDR3 comprises 16 residues. V shed 4 bases, J shed 7 bases, and the junction held 11 bases outside the gene matches. Germline lookup yields CDR1 MDHEN and CDR2 SYDVKM. Data came from immunoSEQ multiplex PCR; TCRdb stores just in-frame clones and leaves some out. The sample records under 80,000 clones, 85% to 95% being singletons. The chain combines TRBV28 with TRBJ1-5; 9 nucleotides match TRBD1. Input material: T cells isolated from PBMCs. The source is a human donor in good health. The CDR3 nucleotides are TGTGCCAGCAGTTCCTTCCCCGGGACAGGGTCCCAGCCCCAGCATTTT. Amino acids: CASSSFPGTGSQPQHF.